This passage covers 11 T cell receptor beta chains from one sample sequenced in a study of T cells after yellow fever vaccination. TCRdb itself ran the 5' RACE reads through MiXCR, one entry per CDR3 protein. The sample holds fewer than 350,000 distinct CDR3 sequences, less than 4.5% seen once. The sample in question was PBMCs, obtained on the day of the yellow fever booster vaccination. The source of these receptors is a man between 18 and 29 years old who received the YFV17D yellow fever vaccine.

This clonotype was counted at least ten times. The chain uses TRBV24-1 and TRBJ2-3, with D possibly TRBD1 on 6 matching bases. Trimming took 6 bases from V and 0 from J, leaving 9 bases between them. Germline-derived CDR1 and CDR2 are KGHDR and SFDVKD. The CDR3 extends over 14 amino acids. As DNA, the CDR3 is TGTGCCACCAGTCAGGACAGCAGCACAGATACGCAGTATTTT. This translates into CATSQDSSTDTQYF.

Only a few counts were recorded for this clonotype. The chain employs TRBV11-2 and TRBJ2-1; D call uncertain. The CDR3 consists of 14 residues. Germline V gene sequence: CDR1 SGHAT, CDR2 FQNNGV. V lost 7 bases to trimming and J lost 0 bases, with 10 bases between them. CDR3 sequence (DNA): TGTGCCAGCAAGAAAGCCGGCTCCTACAATGAGCAGTTCTTC. It yields the protein CASKKAGSYNEQFF.

The gene calls are TRBV6-1 and TRBJ2-2; D might be TRBD2 (6 bases). This CDR3 region has 14 residues. V gave up 8 bases and J gave up 6 bases, with 16 bases separating them. CDR1 and CDR2 from the germline V gene are MNHNS and SASEGT. In nucleotides, the CDR3 is TGTGCCAGCCAAGAGCGGGTCAGAGCCGGGGAGCTGTTTTTT. Amino acids: CASQERVRAGELFF.

At least ten counts were recorded for this clonotype. The V gene is TRBV29-1, the J gene TRBJ1-2, with 7 bases aligning to TRBD1. The germline gives CDR1 SQVTM, CDR2 ANQGSEA. V dropped 7 bases and J dropped 4; count of bases not matched to a gene: 12. The CDR3 contains 14 residues. In nucleotides, the CDR3 is TGCAGCGGAGCCAGTGGGACAGAACCCTATGGCTACACCTTC. Its protein is CSGASGTEPYGYTF.

In its sample, this clonotype was seen a few times. The V and J genes are TRBV20-1 and TRBJ2-1; D is perhaps TRBD1 or TRBD2 (5 bases each). This CDR3 contains 14 residues. V was trimmed by 1 base and J by 7 bases, leaving 14 bases between them. CDR1 DFQATT and CDR2 SNEGSKA come from the germline V gene (reference sequence). CDR3 amino acids: CSARGGVFENEQFF. The CDR3 nucleotides read TGCAGTGCTAGAGGAGGGGTCTTCGAGAATGAGCAGTTCTTC.

The genes are TRBV24-1 and TRBJ2-1; 8 bases fit TRBD2. The V gene's germline CDR1 is KGHDR and CDR2 SFDVKD. This CDR3 is built from 16 residues. The J segment lost 3 bases and the V segment lost 4 bases, leaving 7 bases of the junction unmatched. This chain's CDR3 is CATSEGGGQNYNEQFF. The CDR3 DNA reads TGTGCCACCAGTGAGGGCGGGGGGCAGAACTACAATGAGCAGTTCTTC.

The sample holds a few counts of this clonotype. The chain combines TRBV13 with TRBJ2-1; TRBD1 agrees at 9 bases. The junction had 6 bases not matched to a gene; V was cut back by 5 bases and J by 1 base. CDR1 is PRHDT and CDR2 is FYEKMQ in the germline V gene (reference sequence). The CDR3 sequence is 16 residues long. The CDR3 DNA reads as TGTGCCAGCAGCCGAGTCGGGACAGGGTCCTACAATGAGCAGTTCTTC. This sequence encodes CASSRVGTGSYNEQFF. The entire variable domain, with the rest obtained from reference TRBV13 and TRBJ2-1, is as follows: AAGVIQSPRHLIKEKRETATLKCYPIPRHDTVYWYQQGPGQDPQFLISFYEKMQSDKGSIPDRFSAQQFSDYHSELNMSSLELGDSALYFCASSRVGTGSYNEQFFGPGTRLTVL.

This clonotype was seen repeatedly, ten times or more. This chain uses TRBV6-2 or TRBV6-3 with TRBJ2-7; TRBD2 might be the D (6 bases). Trimming left V 3 bases short and J 3 bases short, with 24 bases between. The germline V gene encodes CDR1 MNHEY and CDR2 SVGEGT. This CDR3 region has 18 residues. CDR3 in amino acids: CASSYPPRSSSGHYEQYF. The CDR3 DNA is TGTGCCAGCAGTTATCCCCCCCGGTCGAGTAGCGGACACTACGAGCAGTACTTC.

This clonotype showed up many times. CDR3 in amino acids: CASSLRGLAGGEYNEQFF. The CDR3, as DNA: TGTGCCAGCAGCTTAAGGGGACTAGCGGGGGGCGAATACAATGAGCAGTTCTTC. The chain recombines TRBV7-3 with TRBJ2-1; TRBD2 aligns across 15 bases. With 1 base clipped from V and 4 bases from J, the junction kept 5 bases outside the gene matches. Germline-derived CDR1 and CDR2 are SGHTA and FQGTGA. The CDR3 spans 18 residues.

This clonotype was counted a few times. This chain links TRBV20-1 with TRBJ1-5; no reliable D call. This CDR3 comprises 13 residues. The V and J ends lost 2 bases and 5 bases respectively, with 10 bases between them. Germline lookup yields CDR1 DFQATT and CDR2 SNEGSKA (reference sequence). The DNA of the CDR3 is TGCAGTGCTAGACGCGCCCTCGATCAGCCCCAGCATTTT. Protein: CSARRALDQPQHF.

The sample holds a few counts of this clonotype. The chain is built from TRBV7-9 and TRBJ1-1; 8 bases fit TRBD1. The CDR3 runs to 15 residues. V gave up 5 bases and J gave up 4 bases; unmatched junction bases: 9. CDR1 is SEHNR and CDR2 is FQNEAQ in the germline V gene (reference sequence). DNA for the CDR3: TGTGCCAGCAGCCGCGGCGGTACAGGGGGCACTGAAGCTTTCTTT. Its translation is CASSRGGTGGTEAFF.